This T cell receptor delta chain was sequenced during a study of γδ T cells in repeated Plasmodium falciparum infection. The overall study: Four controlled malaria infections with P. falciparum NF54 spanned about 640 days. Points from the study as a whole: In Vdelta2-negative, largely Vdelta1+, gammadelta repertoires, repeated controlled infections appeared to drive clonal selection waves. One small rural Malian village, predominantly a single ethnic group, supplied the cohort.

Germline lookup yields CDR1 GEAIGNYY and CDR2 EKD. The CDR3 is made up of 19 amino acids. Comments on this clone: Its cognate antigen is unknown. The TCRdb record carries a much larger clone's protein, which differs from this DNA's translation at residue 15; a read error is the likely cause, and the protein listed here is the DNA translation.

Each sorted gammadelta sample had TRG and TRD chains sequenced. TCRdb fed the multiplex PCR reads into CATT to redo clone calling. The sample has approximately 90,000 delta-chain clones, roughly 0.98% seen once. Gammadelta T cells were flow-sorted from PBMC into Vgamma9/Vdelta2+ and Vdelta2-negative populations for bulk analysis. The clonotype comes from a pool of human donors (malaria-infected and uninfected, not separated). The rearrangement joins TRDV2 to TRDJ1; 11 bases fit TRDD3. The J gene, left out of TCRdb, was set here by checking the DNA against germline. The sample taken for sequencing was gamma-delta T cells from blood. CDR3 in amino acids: CACDTLVLGDRGDTNKLIF. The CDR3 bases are TGTGCCTGTGACACCCTCGTACTGGGGGATAGGGGAGACACCAATAAACTCATCTTT.